Below are 23 T cell receptor beta chains sequenced from a single sample in a study of T cells in Graves' hyperthyroidism and ophthalmopathy. Amplified regions were TCR beta CDR3 sequences from RNA transcripts. The HTBI set primed first-round TCR CDR3 RT-PCR. TCRdb itself ran the multiplex PCR reads through MiXCR, one entry per CDR3 protein. Seen here are some 350,000 distinct CDR3 sequences, 15% to 18% observed once, and the top ten hold about 30%. Specimen: blood. The receptors were sampled from a woman aged 18-35 years with Graves' hyperthyroidism that later progressed to Graves' ophthalmopathy.

This clonotype was found once. This may stem from a read error, because a much larger clone lies one nucleotide away. The genes are TRBV7-9 and TRBJ2-7; 9 nucleotides align to TRBD2. The CDR3 has 16 amino acids. V dropped 5 bases and J dropped 0; count of bases not matched to a gene: 8. CDR1 and CDR2 (germline): SEHNR, FQNEAQ (reference sequence). CDR3 nucleotides: TGTGCCAGCAGCCTCCCGACTAGCGGTATCTCCTACGAGCAGTACTTC. Its protein product is CASSLPTSGISYEQYF.

The sample holds many counts of this clonotype. This chain connects TRBV20-1 to TRBJ1-2; TRBD1 might be the D (6 bases). V was pared by 7 bases and J by 4 bases, with 16 bases between. CDR1 is DFQATT and CDR2 is SNEGSKA in the germline V gene (reference sequence). This CDR3 spans 13 amino acids. CDR3 amino acids: CSVPLQGSYGYTF. The CDR3 nucleotides read TGCAGTGTTCCCCTACAGGGTAGCTATGGCTACACCTTC.

Only a few counts were recorded for this clonotype. The V gene is TRBV19, the J gene TRBJ2-1, with no clear D. The V end was cut by 7 bases, the J end by 1 base, with 11 bases between. Per germline, CDR1 LNHDA and CDR2 SQIVND (reference sequence). This CDR3 region has 14 residues. CDR3 nucleotides: TGTGCCAGTACGATGAGAGGATCCTACAATGAGCAGTTCTTC. Its protein is CASTMRGSYNEQFF.

In its sample, this clonotype was seen many times. The chain recombines TRBV11-2 with TRBJ2-7, with a tentative D call TRBD2 (6 bases). The CDR3 runs 14 residues. Per germline, CDR1 SGHAT and CDR2 FQNNGV. The V end lost 1 base, the J end lost 2 bases, and 9 bases lay between the germline ends. The CDR3 is CASSLVRDPYEQYF. The CDR3 region has the DNA TGTGCCAGCAGCTTAGTGCGGGACCCCTACGAGCAGTACTTC. Complete variable domain (other parts from reference TRBV11-2 and TRBJ2-7): EAGVAQSPRYKIIEKRQSVAFWCNPISGHATLYWYQQILGQGPKLLIQFQNNGVVDDSQLPKDRFSAERLKGVDSTLKIQPAKLEDSAVYLCASSLVRDPYEQYFGPGTRLTVT.

The table lists this clonotype with a few counts. A much larger clone lies one base from this, so it may be a read error. The chain uses TRBV28 and TRBJ2-5, with TRBD2 matching 12 bases. V trimming: 8 bases; J trimming: 2 bases; junction bases outside the gene matches: 12. Looked up from germline, CDR1 is MDHEN and CDR2 is SYDVKM. The CDR3 is 17 residues long. Written as DNA, the CDR3 is TGTGCCAGCCCTCGGCTAGCGGGAGGGCCGGGGCAAGAGACCCAGTACTTC. This encodes CASPRLAGGPGQETQYF.

The rearrangement links TRBV20-1 to TRBJ2-5; 7 bases are a match to TRBD2. The germline V gene encodes CDR1 DFQATT and CDR2 SNEGSKA (reference sequence). Losses at the gene ends were 6 bases for V and 1 base for J; bases not matched to a gene: 11. The CDR3 is 15 residues long. CDR3 DNA: TGCAGTGCCAGCCCGGGGGGAGGGATCCAAGAGACCCAGTACTTC. It encodes CSASPGGGIQETQYF.

As to this clonotype: One end of the junction varies from germline; a read error may be responsible. The V call is TRBV3-1, the J call TRBJ2-7, with 7 bases aligning to TRBD1. Per germline, CDR1 LGHDT and CDR2 YNNKEL (reference sequence). CDR3 length equals 15 residues. The CDR3 DNA reads TGTGCCAGCAGCCAAGGGAAAGGGGGCCGGAACGAGCGGTACTTC. Translation gives CASSQGKGGRNERYF.

This clonotype was counted many times. The J gene is TRBJ2-7, the V gene TRBV28; D is ambiguous. Trimming removed 3 bases at V and 0 bases at J, with 3 bases between. The CDR3 totals 12 residues. CDR1 and CDR2 (germline): MDHEN, SYDVKM. This CDR3 reads CASSFSSYEQYF. In DNA form, the CDR3 reads TGTGCCAGCAGTTTCAGCTCCTACGAGCAGTACTTC.

This clonotype came up a few times. The gene calls are TRBV29-1 and TRBJ2-3, with a tentative D call TRBD1 (5 bases). Trimming cost V 0 bases and J 2 bases, with 9 bases left between them. Germline assignment: CDR1 SQVTM and CDR2 ANQGSEA. This CDR3 is built from 14 residues. CDR3 sequence: CSVEDGAATDTQYF. CDR3 coding DNA: TGCAGCGTTGAAGATGGGGCAGCCACAGATACGCAGTATTTT.

In its sample, this clonotype was seen once. Since a much larger clone is just one base distant, this may be a read error. The chain uses TRBV7-2 and TRBJ1-5; TRBD1 agrees at 8 bases. The germline V gene has CDR1 SGHTA and CDR2 FQGNSA. CDR3 length: 16 residues. The CDR3 coding sequence is TGTGCCAACAGCTTAGGAGGGACAGGAGGCAATCAGCCCCAGCATTTT. This gives the protein CANSLGGTGGNQPQHF.

This clonotype was detected many times. V usage is TRBV7-3 and J usage is TRBJ2-3, with 11 bases fitting TRBD2. The CDR3 is made up of 17 amino acids. Per the germline V gene, CDR1 is SGHTA and CDR2 is FQGTGA. Losses at the gene ends were 0 bases for V and 4 bases for J; bases not matched to a gene: 6. The CDR3 region has the DNA TGTGCCAGCAGCTTAACCGGACTAGCGGGTGGGGCAGATACGCAGTATTTT. It yields the protein CASSLTGLAGGADTQYF.

This clonotype has only a few counts. This chain uses TRBV12-3 or TRBV12-4 with TRBJ2-2; 7 nucleotides align to TRBD2. V dropped 7 bases and J dropped 7; count of bases not matched to a gene: 12. The CDR3 runs 15 residues. The CDR3 sequence is CASTWGREEVGELFF. The CDR3 DNA reads TGTGCCAGCACCTGGGGTCGGGAGGAGGTCGGGGAGCTGTTTTTT.

About this clonotype: This may be a read error: a much more frequent sequence differs by one nucleotide. J is TRBJ1-6 and V is TRBV6-1, with D perhaps TRBD1 (5 bases). With 5 bases removed from V and 9 bases from J, the gap between germline ends came to 8 bases. This CDR3 comprises 12 residues. The germline V gene has CDR1 MNHNS and CDR2 SASEGT. CDR3 DNA: TGTGCCAGCAGTTCAGGGACTTCACCCCTCCACTTT. Its protein product is CASSSGTSPLHF.

The CDR3 bases are TGTGCCAGCAGCCAGGCTGCCGGGACTAGCGGGAGAACAGATACGCAGTATTTT. It yields the protein CASSQAAGTSGRTDTQYF. The chain recombines TRBV7-3 with TRBJ2-3; 14 bases are a match to TRBD2. The ends lost 5 bases at V and 3 bases at J; junction bases unmatched: 10. The CDR3 sequence is 18 residues long. CDR1 is SGHTA and CDR2 is FQGTGA in the germline V gene.

Many counts were recorded for this clonotype. The V gene is TRBV5-1, the J gene TRBJ1-2, with no clear D. The V end lost 4 bases, the J end lost 6 bases, and 10 bases lay between the germline ends. The CDR3 loop spans 12 amino acids. Germline V gene sequence: CDR1 SGHRS, CDR2 YFSETQ. The CDR3 loop reads CASSRVGDGYTF. The CDR3 region has the DNA TGCGCCAGCAGCCGGGTGGGAGATGGCTACACCTTC.

This clonotype has ten or more counts. The gene calls are TRBV6-1 and TRBJ2-3; the match to TRBD2 covers 8 bases. Germline CDR1 is MNHNS and CDR2 is SASEGT. The CDR3 length is 14 residues. The junction had 7 bases not matched to a gene; V was cut back by 8 bases and J by 3 bases. The CDR3 coding sequence is TGTGCCAGCGGACTGGGCGGGGGGACAGATACGCAGTATTTT. It yields the protein CASGLGGGTDTQYF.

This clonotype was recorded at least ten times. This chain links TRBV2 with TRBJ2-4; weak D call: TRBD1 (5 bases). The V end lost 7 bases, the J end lost 0 bases, and 7 bases lay between the germline ends. CDR1 SNHLY and CDR2 FYNNEI come from the germline V gene. The CDR3 length is 13 residues. The CDR3 protein is CASMGLAKNIQYF. Written as DNA, the CDR3 is TGTGCCAGCATGGGGCTAGCCAAAAACATTCAGTACTTC.

This clonotype has only a few counts. This chain links TRBV3-1 with TRBJ2-1; 11 bases are shared with TRBD2. J gave up 6 bases and V 4 bases, and 8 bases lay outside the gene matches. The CDR3 covers 16 residues. Germline-derived CDR1 and CDR2 are LGHDT and YNNKEL (reference sequence). For the CDR3, the DNA is TGTGCCAGCAGCCGGAGGACTAGCGGGTCCCTCAATGAGCAGTTCTTC. Translated, it gives CASSRRTSGSLNEQFF.

There are many counts of this clonotype. The V and J genes are TRBV12-3 or TRBV12-4 and TRBJ2-7; D might be TRBD1 or TRBD2, each matching 5 bases. This CDR3 contains 13 residues. The ends were cut back, 6 bases at V and 6 bases at J, with 15 bases in the middle. CDR3 amino acids: CASRIRERGEQYF. DNA of the CDR3: TGTGCCAGCAGAATACGGGAAAGGGGCGAGCAGTACTTC.

At least ten counts were recorded for this clonotype. The rearrangement joins TRBV2 to TRBJ1-1; D gene uncertain. Trimming took 7 bases from V and 1 from J, leaving 4 bases between them. CDR1 and CDR2 (germline): SNHLY, FYNNEI. This CDR3 spans 11 amino acids. The chain's CDR3 is CASMGNTEAFF. CDR3 bases: TGTGCCAGCATGGGGAACACTGAAGCTTTCTTT.

Comment on this clonotype: A much bigger clone sits one base away, suggesting this may be a read error. The chain couples TRBV12-3 or TRBV12-4 to TRBJ2-3; D gene ambiguous. The CDR3 totals 11 residues. The CDR3 sequence: CAGSPADTQYF. CDR3 DNA: TGTGCCGGCAGTCCTGCGGATACGCAGTATTTT.

As concerns this clonotype: Just one base apart from a much larger clone, this may be a read error. The rearrangement joins TRBV20-1 to TRBJ2-1; TRBD1 or TRBD2 may be the D gene (5 bases each). V gave up 5 bases and J gave up 0 bases, with 11 bases separating them. This CDR3 spans 14 amino acids. The germline V gene has CDR1 DFQATT and CDR2 SNEGSKA (reference sequence). CDR3 sequence reads: CSAGGFISYNEQFF. DNA of the CDR3: TGCAGTGCTGGGGGATTCATCTCCTACAATGAGCAGTTCTTC.

This clonotype was detected ten times or more. The chain carries TRBV28 and TRBJ1-5, with 10 bases identical to TRBD1. The CDR3 covers 15 residues. In germline, CDR1 is MDHEN, CDR2 SYDVKM. With 6 bases clipped from V and 6 bases from J, the junction kept 8 bases outside the gene matches. CDR3 nucleotides: TGTGCCAGCAGCTATGGGACAGGGGAGTTTCAGCCCCAGCATTTT. Its translation: CASSYGTGEFQPQHF.